This T cell receptor (beta chain) was observed in a study of blood T cell repertoires in COVID-19. This clone was observed a handful of times. The protocol was immunoSEQ multiplex PCR, while the TCRdb copy is restricted to in-frame clones and leaves out a portion. The table has 120,000 or so clones, 85% seen once. Trimming removed 5 bases from V and 7 bases from J; junction bases left unmatched: 11. This CDR3 comprises 16 residues. Germline loops: CDR1 MNHNY, CDR2 SVGAGI (reference sequence). The sequenced sample consisted of peripheral blood. The chain uses TRBV6-6 and TRBJ1-5; 10 bases fit TRBD1. The receptor comes from a man aged 80 or over with active or convalescent COVID-19. The CDR3 here is CASSHIDRGRGQPQHF. The CDR3 DNA reads as TGTGCCAGCAGTCACATTGACAGGGGGCGAGGGCAGCCCCAGCATTTT.